The entry below gives a single TCR beta chain sequence along with its context. Its antigen is undetermined. Sequencing used immunoSEQ multiplex PCR; TCRdb keeps in-frame clones, though not all of them. The data show tens of thousands of clones, roughly 89% seen once. The data stem from a study of OX40 agonist ivuxolimab in advanced cancers. About the study: A partial response was reached by three patients: one with hepatocellular carcinoma and two with cutaneous melanoma.

CDR3 length: 15 residues. J lost 2 bases, V lost 3 bases, and 7 bases had no gene match. Per the germline V gene, CDR1 is SGHDN and CDR2 is FVKESK. Overall study results and limits: Normalized T-cell clonal expansion was also low in some nonresponders.

The material sequenced was CD4+ or CD8+ T cells sorted from blood, taken in a trial of the OX40 agonist ivuxolimab. This receptor was obtained from an adult with an advanced solid tumor such as melanoma, head and neck, liver or kidney cancer. This chain uses TRBV14 with TRBJ2-7; 7 bases are shared with TRBD1. CDR3 amino acids: CASSQTGRRTYEQYF. The CDR3 DNA reads as TGTGCCAGCAGCCAGACAGGGCGTCGTACCTACGAGCAGTACTTC.